Shown below are 30 T cell receptor beta chains from a single sample sequenced in a study of cytomegalovirus exposure and HLA in healthy donors. Only in-frame clones appear in the TCRdb table, and some are missing; sequencing was by immunoSEQ multiplex PCR. Here the sample spans 180,000 or so clones, approximately 86% being singletons. The sample taken for sequencing was PBMCs. The receptor source for this set is a man between 25 and 39 years old in good health and CMV-seropositive.

This chain connects TRBV6-5 to TRBJ1-2, with 7 bases that match TRBD1. CDR1 is MNHEY and CDR2 is SVGAGI in the germline V gene. This CDR3 spans 12 amino acids. V was clipped by 8 bases and J by 4 bases; unmatched bases: 4. CDR3 nucleotides: TGTGCCAGCGGAGGGGGCAGCTATGGCTACACCTTC. Its protein is CASGGGSYGYTF.

The chain carries TRBV11-3 and TRBJ2-7; possible D gene TRBD1, 5 bases. The V end lost 2 bases, the J end lost 4 bases, and 21 bases lay between the germline ends. Germline CDR1 reads SGHNT; CDR2 reads YENEEA. The CDR3 covers 17 residues. The CDR3 reads CASSLSRPGILDYEQYF. The CDR3 nucleotides are TGTGCCAGCAGCTTATCTCGTCCAGGGATACTGGATTACGAGCAGTACTTC. Variable domain in full (rest from reference TRBV11-3 and TRBJ2-7): EAGVVQSPRYKIIEKKQPVAFWCNPISGHNTLYWYLQNLGQGPELLIRYENEEAVDDSQLPKDRFSAERLKGVDSTLKIQPAELGDSAVYLCASSLSRPGILDYEQYFGPGTRLTVT.

The chain recombines TRBV15 with TRBJ2-3, with 10 bases lining up with TRBD2. V gave up 4 bases and J gave up 1 base; unmatched junction bases: 2. The length of the CDR3 is 15 residues. Germline V lookup: CDR1 LNHNV, CDR2 YYDKDF (reference sequence). The CDR3 nucleotides read TGTGCCACCAGCACTCTAGCGGGGGGCACAGATACGCAGTATTTT. Translation: CATSTLAGGTDTQYF. The whole variable domain, filled in from reference TRBV15 and TRBJ2-3, reads DAMVIQNPRYQVTQFGKPVTLSCSQTLNHNVMYWYQQKSSQAPKLLFHYYDKDFNNEADTPDNFQSRRPNTSFCFLDIRSPGLGDTAMYLCATSTLAGGTDTQYFGPGTRLTVL.

The gene calls are TRBV27 and TRBJ1-2, with TRBD1 identical over 9 bases. The CDR3 has 13 residues. From germline, CDR1 is MNHEY and CDR2 SMNVEV (reference sequence). Trimming removed 5 bases from V and 8 bases from J; junction bases left unmatched: 6. The CDR3 is CASSIRTGEGYTF. The CDR3 DNA reads as TGTGCCAGCAGTATCCGGACAGGGGAAGGCTACACCTTC.

The chain employs TRBV7-3 and TRBJ2-1; 11 nucleotides line up with TRBD2. V dropped 1 base and J dropped 4; count of bases not matched to a gene: 6. This CDR3 has 17 residues. Germline V gene sequence: CDR1 SGHTA, CDR2 FQGTGA. This CDR3 is CASSLSRLAGYYNEQFF. The CDR3 DNA sequence: TGTGCCAGCAGCTTAAGTAGACTAGCGGGGTATTACAATGAGCAGTTCTTC.

This chain joins TRBV19 and TRBJ2-7; TRBD2 matches 7 bases. The CDR3 consists of 14 residues. Trimming took 2 bases from V and 4 from J; bases not matched to a gene: 5. Germline CDR1 and CDR2: LNHDA and SQIVND (reference sequence). The CDR3, as DNA: TGTGCCAGTAGTATACGAGGGCGGGGGTACGAGCAGTACTTC. It codes for CASSIRGRGYEQYF.

This chain uses TRBV9 with TRBJ1-5; 8 bases agree with TRBD1. This CDR3 region has 17 residues. V dropped 0 bases and J dropped 3; count of bases not matched to a gene: 8. Per the germline V gene, CDR1 is SGDLS and CDR2 is YYNGEE. As DNA, the CDR3 is TGTGCCAGCAGCGTAGGGGGCAGGGGGCGCACCAATCAGCCCCAGCATTTT. This gives the protein CASSVGGRGRTNQPQHF.

The V and J genes are TRBV29-1 and TRBJ2-7; the match to TRBD1 covers 8 bases. From germline, CDR1 is SQVTM and CDR2 ANQGSEA. This CDR3 has 18 residues. After removal of 4 bases from V and 4 bases from J, the junction contained 21 bases not matched to a gene. The CDR3 DNA sequence: TGCAGCGTTGCCTCCCAGACCAGGGGGCGCGGTAAGGGTTACGAGCAGTACTTC. It yields the protein CSVASQTRGRGKGYEQYF.

The chain has TRBV6-5 and TRBJ2-7; 7 bases are shared with TRBD1. Losses at the gene ends were 2 bases for V and 0 bases for J; bases not matched to a gene: 1. Germline V gene sequence: CDR1 MNHEY, CDR2 SVGAGI. This CDR3 comprises 14 residues. The chain's CDR3 is CASSYEGASYEQYF. In nucleotides, the CDR3 is TGTGCCAGCAGTTACGAGGGGGCCTCCTACGAGCAGTACTTC.

V gene TRBV7-5 combines with J gene TRBJ2-2. TRBV7-5 is marked as a pseudogene. CDR3 length: 11 amino acids. The CDR3 DNA follows: TGTGCCAGAACCTATAGGGGGGAGCTGTTTTTT. Protein: CARTYRGELFF.

The CDR3 protein is CASSLGQGAGDTQYF. CDR3 DNA sequence: TGCGCCAGCAGCTTGGGACAGGGGGCAGGAGATACGCAGTATTTT. The chain couples TRBV5-1 to TRBJ2-3; TRBD1 matches at 10 bases. Germline CDR1 SGHRS, CDR2 YFSETQ. The CDR3 is 15 amino acids. V lost 0 bases to trimming and J lost 5 bases; unmatched junction nucleotides: 3.

The chain combines TRBV7-2 with TRBJ2-6; D assignment may be TRBD1 or TRBD2 (6 bases each). Trimming removed 4 bases at V and 4 bases at J, with 14 bases between. Germline V gene lookup returns CDR1 SGHTA and CDR2 FQGNSA. The length of the CDR3 is 16 residues. The CDR3 DNA follows: TGTGCCAGCAGCTCGGGGGCTGGGACGGGGGCCAACGTCCTGACTTTC. Translated: CASSSGAGTGANVLTF.

This clone occurred a few times. The chain links TRBV5-1 to TRBJ2-7, with 9 bases fitting TRBD1. CDR1 and CDR2 (germline): SGHRS, YFSETQ. This CDR3 contains 15 residues. V trimming: 0 bases; J trimming: 5 bases; junction bases outside the gene matches: 6. The CDR3 protein is CASSLEGQGGHEQYF. As DNA, the CDR3 is TGCGCCAGCAGCTTGGAGGGACAGGGAGGCCACGAGCAGTACTTC.

V and J are TRBV11-2 and TRBJ2-7; perhaps TRBD1 as D (5 bases). CDR1 and CDR2 (germline): SGHAT, FQNNGV. The V end was cut by 5 bases, the J end by 1 base, with 18 bases between. The CDR3 contains 16 residues. CDR3 protein: CASSQGAYSRSYEQYF. CDR3 in DNA: TGTGCCAGCAGCCAAGGGGCCTACTCCCGATCCTACGAGCAGTACTTC.

The V call is TRBV27, the J call TRBJ2-7; unclear D gene. Germline CDR1 is MNHEY and CDR2 is SMNVEV (reference sequence). The CDR3 runs to 12 residues. V was cut by 8 bases and J by 0 bases, with 8 bases left in between. CDR3: CASFSSSYEQYF. The CDR3 nucleotides are TGTGCCAGCTTCTCGAGCTCCTACGAGCAGTACTTC.

The rearrangement uses TRBV29-1 and TRBJ1-1, with D maybe TRBD1 (6 bases). Trimming cost V 7 bases and J 0 bases, with 15 bases left between them. This CDR3 comprises 14 residues. Germline V gene lookup returns CDR1 SQVTM and CDR2 ANQGSEA. The CDR3 loop reads CSGRQARMNTEAFF. CDR3 bases: TGCAGCGGGAGACAGGCCCGTATGAACACTGAAGCTTTCTTT. The variable domain in full, completed from reference TRBV29-1 and TRBJ1-1, reads SAVISQKPSRDICQRGTSLTIQCQVDSQVTMMFWYRQQPGQSLTLIATANQGSEATYESGFVIDKFPISRPNLTFSTLTVSNMSPEDSSIYLCSGRQARMNTEAFFGQGTRLTVV.

The chain couples TRBV6-5 to TRBJ2-1; D not resolved. This CDR3 has 14 amino acids. Per the germline V gene, CDR1 is MNHEY and CDR2 is SVGAGI. Trimming left V 5 bases short and J 0 bases short, with 8 bases between. CDR3 in amino acids: CASSARSSYNEQFF. CDR3 nucleotide sequence: TGTGCCAGCAGTGCCCGGAGCTCCTACAATGAGCAGTTCTTC.

V usage is TRBV27 and J usage is TRBJ2-1, with D perhaps TRBD2 (6 bases). Germline CDR1 is MNHEY and CDR2 is SMNVEV (reference sequence). The CDR3 loop spans 15 amino acids. Trimming left V 5 bases short and J 5 bases short, with 16 bases between. For the CDR3, the DNA is TGTGCCAGCAGTATTAGCGGCCCCTTTGACAATGAGCAGTTCTTC. Translating gives CASSISGPFDNEQFF.

J is TRBJ1-1 and V is TRBV29-1, with TRBD1 matching over 9 bases. Trimming at V came to 3 bases and at J to 4 bases, leaving 6 bases not matched to a gene. Germline V lookup: CDR1 SQVTM, CDR2 ANQGSEA. The CDR3 contains 14 residues. The CDR3 is CSVDEQGAGTEAFF. The CDR3 DNA reads TGCAGCGTTGACGAACAGGGGGCAGGCACTGAAGCTTTCTTT.

V and J are TRBV5-4 and TRBJ2-7; TRBD1 matches at 8 bases. CDR1 and CDR2 (germline): SGHNT, YYREEE (reference sequence). The CDR3 is made up of 13 amino acids. V lost 2 bases, J lost 6 bases, and 4 bases stayed unmatched. CDR3 bases: TGTGCCAGCAGCTTTCAGGGGGCGGTCGAGCAGTACTTC. Translated, it gives CASSFQGAVEQYF.

The chain couples TRBV6-1 to TRBJ2-5; D remains ambiguous. This CDR3 has 15 residues. V was trimmed by 3 bases and J by 1 base, leaving 12 bases between them. Germline CDR1 is MNHNS and CDR2 is SASEGT. The CDR3 region has the DNA TGTGCCAGCAGTGATTCGGTCGCTCCCCAAGAGACCCAGTACTTC. It translates to CASSDSVAPQETQYF.

The rearrangement uses TRBV5-4 and TRBJ2-5, with D hard to call. V lost 2 bases and J lost 5, with 7 bases in between. Germline CDR1 and CDR2: SGHNT and YYREEE (reference sequence). The CDR3 has 12 amino acids. CDR3 bases: TGTGCCAGCAGCTTTGCGAGGGAGACCCAGTACTTC. It translates to CASSFARETQYF.

The CDR3 loop is CASSQGQGYDQPQHF. For the CDR3, the DNA is TGCGCCAGCAGCCAGGGACAGGGTTATGATCAGCCCCAGCATTTT. V usage is TRBV5-1 and J usage is TRBJ1-5; the match to TRBD1 covers 9 bases. CDR1 SGHRS and CDR2 YFSETQ come from the germline V gene. The V segment lost 4 bases and the J segment 5 bases; nucleotides outside the gene matches: 7. The CDR3 spans 15 residues.

The chain links TRBV7-2 to TRBJ2-5, with 14 bases aligning to TRBD2. The CDR3 sequence is 16 residues long. Germline trimming cut 5 bases from V and 6 bases from J; bases unmatched to any gene: 8. Germline V gives CDR1 SGHTA, CDR2 FQGNSA. In nucleotides, the CDR3 is TGTGCCAGCAGCCCGTGGACTAGCGGGGGGAGGAAGACCCAGTACTTC. It encodes CASSPWTSGGRKTQYF.

V is TRBV10-3 and J is TRBJ1-1; D uncertain. CDR1 ENHRY and CDR2 SYGVKD come from the germline V gene. The V and J ends lost 0 bases and 0 bases respectively, with 5 bases between them. CDR3 length: 14 residues. The CDR3 spells CAISESAVNTEAFF. The CDR3 nucleotides read TGTGCCATCAGTGAGTCGGCGGTGAACACTGAAGCTTTCTTT.

The chain has TRBV19 and TRBJ1-2, with D maybe TRBD1 (5 bases). The V and J ends lost 3 bases and 8 bases respectively, with 10 bases between them. CDR1 and CDR2 (germline): LNHDA, SQIVND (reference sequence). This CDR3 has 12 amino acids. In nucleotides, the CDR3 is TGTGCCAGTAGTATGTTACAGGAGGGCTACACCTTC. Protein sequence: CASSMLQEGYTF.

The chain carries TRBV14 and TRBJ1-4; tentatively, D is TRBD1 (5 bases). The CDR3 has 15 amino acids. V lost 4 bases and J lost 3, with 12 bases in between. Germline CDR1 reads SGHDN; CDR2 reads FVKESK. This chain's CDR3 is CASSPTDSPNEKLFF. In DNA form, the CDR3 reads TGTGCCAGCAGCCCCACTGACAGCCCTAATGAAAAACTGTTTTTT.

This clone was picked up one time. The chain is built from TRBV5-1 and TRBJ2-3, with TRBD1 matching 8 bases. J gave up 0 bases and V 0 bases, and 3 bases lay outside the gene matches. Germline CDR1 SGHRS, CDR2 YFSETQ. The CDR3 runs to 16 residues. In DNA form, the CDR3 reads TGCGCCAGCAGCTTGGGGGACAGGAAAAGCACAGATACGCAGTATTTT. Its protein is CASSLGDRKSTDTQYF.

The chain joins TRBV6-1 to TRBJ2-3, with 7 bases fitting TRBD1. V was pared by 7 bases and J by 5 bases, with 3 bases of the junction left unmatched. The CDR3 is 12 residues long. CDR1 MNHNS and CDR2 SASEGT come from the germline V gene. CDR3 amino acids: CASKTGVDTQYF. The CDR3 bases are TGTGCCAGCAAAACAGGGGTAGATACGCAGTATTTT.

This clone was seen only once. V usage is TRBV5-1 and J usage is TRBJ2-2; D perhaps matches TRBD1 (5 bases). The CDR3 has 15 residues. Looked up from germline, CDR1 is SGHRS and CDR2 is YFSETQ. V was cut by 2 bases and J by 4 bases, with 12 bases left in between. Here the CDR3 reads CASSLEGHTTGELFF. CDR3 sequence (DNA): TGCGCCAGCAGCTTAGAAGGACACACCACCGGGGAGCTGTTTTTT.